The text below deals with one T cell receptor (beta chain). The sample holds a few counts of this clone. Its antigen remains undetermined. The record has no base qualities; no much larger clone is one base away. This specimen comes from a study of cytomegalovirus exposure and HLA in healthy donors (dated by TCRdb to the late 2010s). Describing the broader study: An earlier analysis of approximately 550 of the donors reported approximately 270 Gb of sequence data and 120 million or so unique TCR beta sequences from approximately 180 million T cells. Roughly 320 gigabases of sequencing data and 70 million to 95 million unique TCR sequences made up an early release that covered approximately 650 HLA-typed donors. Among the approximately 400 genotyped donors, approximately 77% belonged to the genetic ancestry cluster associated with self-reported Caucasian donors. The study aimed to test whether signatures of past pathogen exposure could be identified by cataloging public T cell receptors. The T cell repertoires of 670 or so subjects were profiled by immunosequencing and related to cytomegalovirus serostatus. A separate validation cohort of 100 to 150 different subjects was used in addition to the approximately 640-subject first cohort. The study combined high-throughput TCR immunosequencing, statistical association of individual TCRs with disease status, and machine learning to predict cytomegalovirus infection status. To study patterns of TCR occurrence, a later analysis re-analyzed previously published TCR beta repertoires from 500 to 850 donors and added high-resolution HLA genotyping. The later analysis used no new phenotypic data to find candidate immune exposures, relying instead on TCR beta sequences and their occurrence across donors. In an earlier analysis of over 550 of the donors, high-throughput TCR beta sequencing was used to judge whether each TCR beta V gene segment behaved as functional or pseudogenic. Donor age, sex, ethnicity and CMV serostatus were collected together with the repertoire data. In a later genetic analysis, genome-wide SNP genotypes for about 60% of the 666 donors were used, and that subset was treated as a discovery cohort. Every discovery cohort repertoire had been produced on one sequencing platform. HLA typing included class I and class II loci at four-digit resolution. Typing coverage varied by locus: roughly 629-630 donors for A, B, C, DRB1 and DQB1; 500 to 550 for DQA1; approximately 610 for DPA1; under 490 for DPB1. About five DR-DQ haplotypes were treated as single units for association and clustering because of strong linkage in the cohort. Among about 400 genotyped donors of the cohort, an average of roughly 230,000 unique TCR beta nucleotide sequences was sequenced per donor, of which roughly 17% were non-productive.

Points the paper makes about the study in general: Several of the top co-occurrence clusters appeared to be linked to parvovirus B19, influenza, CMV and Epstein-Barr virus, according to a later analysis. The study listed 164 TCR beta chains as associated with cytomegalovirus. The cohort was sequenced for TCR beta chains only, and without alpha or paired-chain data the features that could be detected were limited. For the cohort, immune exposure information was limited to CMV serostatus. Sequencing depth was assumed to be roughly uniform across donors in the presence/absence analyses, though that assumption may not hold. In a later analysis, TCR association rates were found to vary across HLA loci, with the most associated TCRs seen for DRB1 alleles and the fewest for HLA-C alleles. In a later analysis, 15,000 to 20,000 TCR beta sequences were associated with specific HLA alleles at a false discovery rate of 0.05. Strong co-occurrence of HLA alleles, especially DR and DQ, made assigning TCR associations to individual alleles difficult. Linkage disequilibrium might explain the correlated functional status among segregating V segments, but an unknown experimental factor could not be excluded. In a later analysis, most CMV-associated TCR beta chains were found to appear HLA-restricted, with HLA associations seemingly driven largely by CMV exposure. Cytomegalovirus status was reported to be diagnosed by the classifier with high specificity and sensitivity in both the original and validation cohorts. A few of the identified cytomegalovirus-associated TCR beta chains were confirmed in vitro to be specific for cytomegalovirus antigens. The sequencing pipeline was judged likely to have produced a cluster of highly shared sequence variants as a technical artifact. Because HLA typing was unavailable for some donors at each locus, only the typed subset was used in association tests. The authors suggested that the approach could potentially be extended to other disease states and immunological phenotypes. Broadly in line with IMGT annotations, most TCR beta V segments showed up in productive rearrangements about 87% or about 30% of the time in an earlier analysis of 450 to 750 of the donors. Compared with the roughly 600-donor mean, donors in an Asian-associated ancestry cluster had fewer N-insertions in productive TCRs, according to a later genetic analysis. Because counts were too low, roughly 18 rarely observed V segments, including chromosome 9 orphons, were left out of the earlier analysis of roughly 600 of the donors. V-gene and J-gene trimming of TCR beta chains was associated with a missense DCLRE1C variant in a later genetic analysis, and the association was replicated in an independent cohort. Across donors, most TCR sequences were observed very rarely, whereas some public TCRs were present in many individuals. Because the 87-base-pair reads could not distinguish some IMGT-functional V segments, including TRBV6-2 and TRBV6-3, those segments were excluded. A further reported finding was that TCR beta sequences accurately predicted the HLA-A and HLA-B alleles for most subjects in the first cohort. A later analysis found that HLA-associated TCR beta chains were more clonally expanded and had lower generation probabilities than equally common non-associated chains.

From a lookup of the germline V gene (reference sequence), CDR1 and CDR2 are SEHNR and FQNEAQ. The CDR3 goes from the cysteine to the phenylalanine over 13 residues. Only the CDR3 region is kept as DNA, spanning 39 bases read in frame from base 1. V was cut back by 7 bases and J by 5 bases, leaving a gap of 13 bases between them. Library construction relied on the immunoSEQ multiplex PCR assay. For the multiplex PCR, a mixture combining 60 forward primers for TCR Vbeta segments and 13 reverse primers for TCR Jbeta segments was used. Amplification of the CDR3 region of rearranged TCR beta genes was performed with a multiplex PCR assay on genomic DNA. Amplified TCR beta libraries were sequenced as 87-base-pair reads on the Illumina HiSeq System. As for the authors' bioinformatics: In a later analysis, around 80 million unique TCR beta chains were counted across the 500 to 850 repertoires, and roughly 11 million of these chains were shared by at least two donors. Raw reads were error-corrected and collapsed into unique sequences by a nearest-neighbor algorithm in which closely related sequences were merged to remove PCR and sequencing errors. CDR3 sequences were aligned to IMGT reference sequences to assign V, D and J gene segments. For a sequence to be retained, a match of at least six nucleotides was required to both a V gene segment and a J gene segment. Rearrangements were called productive when the CDR3 lacked stop codons and stayed in frame with V and J; all others were non-productive. CDR3 was defined by IMGT convention, running from the second conserved V-encoded cysteine to the conserved J-encoded phenylalanine. In an earlier analysis of more than 550 of the donors, sequences lacking an unambiguous match to a single V gene segment were excluded. An earlier analysis of 550 to 650 of the donors classified V segments as functional when productive rearrangements were above 56.7% and as segregating when the standard deviation between donors was above 5%. To diagnose cytomegalovirus status from the catalog of TCR beta chain sequences, a statistical classification framework was built. V and J gene assignment, in a later analysis, came from comparing TCR nucleotide sequences with IMGT/GENE-DB human TR gene sequences. A later analysis assigned CDR3 sequences and most-parsimonious VDJ recombination scenarios with the TCRdist pipeline. In a later analysis, every TCR beta chain was defined by the combination of its CDR3 amino acid sequence and its V-gene family, and reads without a unique V-gene family were dropped. In a later analysis, approximately 590 highly shared, low-generation-probability nucleotide sequences were removed to address suspected cross-contamination and a sequencing artifact. In a later analysis, a clonal expansion index was calculated for each public chain from normalized within-repertoire ranks of inferred template counts. A later analysis computed generation probabilities with a VDJ recombination model fitted to out-of-frame rearrangements, and checked the results against IGoR. In a later analysis, hypergeometric tests were used to score TCR-TCR, TCR-HLA and TCR-CMV co-occurrence, with a repertoire-size bias correction applied to TCR pairs. In a later analysis, false discovery rates were estimated by permuting HLA or CMV assignments 20 times. In a later analysis, co-occurring TCRs were grouped with DBSCAN, and TCRdist sequence similarity was added when clustering was performed within HLA-allele-positive subsets. For co-occurrence clustering, repertoires with fewer than 30,000 or more than 120,000 public chains were excluded, along with 4 to 6 repertoires with anomalous nucleotide sharing. As stored in TCRdb, this immuneACCESS dataset retains in-frame rearrangements with V and J assigned. A fraction of the clones does not appear; measured against another copy, unresolved V genes explain less than half of the discrepancy, and the remainder lacks a known reason. For V, J and clone size, that table is used; D and trimming come from the DNA. The sample table lists more than 130,000 clones, around 80% of them with a count of one. 6.5% to 7% of the sample is held by the ten biggest clonotypes.

The cohort was made up of about 610 healthy bone marrow donors. At the time of sampling, all cohort members were nominally healthy, though unrecorded immune exposures were likely present. The donor was CMV seropositive and belonged to the group of more than 250 seropositive cohort members. A peripheral blood sample was provided by each donor, and peripheral blood mononuclear cells were used for TCR beta sequencing. Genomic DNA extraction from the blood cell samples was performed with the Qiagen DNeasy Blood Extraction Kit. This receptor was obtained from a man in his forties or fifties in good health and CMV-seropositive. The chain is assembled from TRBV7-9 and TRBJ2-3; confidence is insufficient to name the D gene. Sequenced: PBMCs. The CDR3 reads as follows: CASTEESEDTQYF. The bases are TGTGCCAGCACCGAGGAGAGTGAAGATACGCAGTATTTT.